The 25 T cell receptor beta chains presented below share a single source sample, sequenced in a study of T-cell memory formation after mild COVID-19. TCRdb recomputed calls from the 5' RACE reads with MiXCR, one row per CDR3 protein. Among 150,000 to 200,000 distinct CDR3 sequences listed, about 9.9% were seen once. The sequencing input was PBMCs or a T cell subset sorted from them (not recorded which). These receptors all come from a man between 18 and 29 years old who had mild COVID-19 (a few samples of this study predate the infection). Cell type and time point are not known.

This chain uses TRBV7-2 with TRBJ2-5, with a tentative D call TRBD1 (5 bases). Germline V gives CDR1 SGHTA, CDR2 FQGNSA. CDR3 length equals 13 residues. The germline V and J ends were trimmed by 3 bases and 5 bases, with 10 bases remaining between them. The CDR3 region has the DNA TGTGCCAGCAGCTTCCAGGGTTGGGAGACCCAGTACTTC. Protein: CASSFQGWETQYF.

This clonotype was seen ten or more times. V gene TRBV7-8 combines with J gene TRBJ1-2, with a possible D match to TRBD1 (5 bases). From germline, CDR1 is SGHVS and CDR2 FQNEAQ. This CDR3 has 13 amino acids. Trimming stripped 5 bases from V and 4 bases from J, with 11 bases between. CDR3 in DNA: TGTGCCAGCAGCCGAAGGGGCCTCTATGGCTACACCTTC. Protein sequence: CASSRRGLYGYTF.

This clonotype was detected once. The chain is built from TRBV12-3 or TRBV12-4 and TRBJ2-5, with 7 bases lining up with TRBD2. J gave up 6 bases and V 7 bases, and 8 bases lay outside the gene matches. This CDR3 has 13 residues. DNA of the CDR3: TGTGCCAGCATCCTTTGGGGGGGGAAGACCCAGTACTTC. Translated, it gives CASILWGGKTQYF.

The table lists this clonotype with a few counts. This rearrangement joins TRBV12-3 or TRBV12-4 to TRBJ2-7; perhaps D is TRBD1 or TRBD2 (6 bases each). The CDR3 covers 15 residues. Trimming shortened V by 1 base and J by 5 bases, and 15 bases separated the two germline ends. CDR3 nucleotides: TGTGCCAGCAGTTTAGTTGAGGGGGGAGACCACGAGCAGTACTTC. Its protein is CASSLVEGGDHEQYF.

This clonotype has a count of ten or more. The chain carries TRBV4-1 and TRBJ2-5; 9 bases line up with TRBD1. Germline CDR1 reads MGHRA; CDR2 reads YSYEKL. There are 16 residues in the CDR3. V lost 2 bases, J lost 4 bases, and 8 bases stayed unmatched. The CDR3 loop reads CASSQPPGTGIETQYF. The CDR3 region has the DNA TGCGCCAGCAGCCAACCCCCCGGGACAGGGATAGAGACCCAGTACTTC.

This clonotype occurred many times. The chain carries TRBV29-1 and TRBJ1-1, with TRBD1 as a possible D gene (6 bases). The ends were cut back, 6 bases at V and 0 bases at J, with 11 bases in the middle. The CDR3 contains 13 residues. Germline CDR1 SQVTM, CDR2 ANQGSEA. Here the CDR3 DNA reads TGCAGCGTGAACAGGGACTTGAACACTGAAGCTTTCTTT. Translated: CSVNRDLNTEAFF. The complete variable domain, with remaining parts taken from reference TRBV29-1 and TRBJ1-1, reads SAVISQKPSRDICQRGTSLTIQCQVDSQVTMMFWYRQQPGQSLTLIATANQGSEATYESGFVIDKFPISRPNLTFSTLTVSNMSPEDSSIYLCSVNRDLNTEAFFGQGTRLTVV.

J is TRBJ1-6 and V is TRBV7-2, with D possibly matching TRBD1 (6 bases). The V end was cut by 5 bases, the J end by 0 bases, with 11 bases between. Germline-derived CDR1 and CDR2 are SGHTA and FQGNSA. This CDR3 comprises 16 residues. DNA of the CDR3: TGTGCCAGCAGCGATCAGGGGAGCTCCTATAATTCACCCCTCCACTTT. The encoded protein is CASSDQGSSYNSPLHF.

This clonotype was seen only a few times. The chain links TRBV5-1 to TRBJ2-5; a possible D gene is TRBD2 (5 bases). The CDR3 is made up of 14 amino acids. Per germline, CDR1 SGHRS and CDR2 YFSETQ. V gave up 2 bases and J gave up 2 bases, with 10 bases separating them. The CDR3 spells CASSFLSGQETQYF. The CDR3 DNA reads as TGCGCCAGCAGCTTTCTTTCGGGACAAGAGACCCAGTACTTC.

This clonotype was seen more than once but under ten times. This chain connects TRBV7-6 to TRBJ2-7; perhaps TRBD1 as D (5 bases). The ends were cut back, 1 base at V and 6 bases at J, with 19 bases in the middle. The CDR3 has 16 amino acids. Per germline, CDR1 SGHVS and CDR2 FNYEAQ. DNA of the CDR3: TGTGCCAGCAGCTTAGACCCTCGGAGACAGCTATCCGAGCAGTACTTC. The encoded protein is CASSLDPRRQLSEQYF. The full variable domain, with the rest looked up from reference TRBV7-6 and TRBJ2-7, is GAGVSQSPRYKVTKRGQDVALRCDPISGHVSLYWYRQALGQGPEFLTYFNYEAQQDKSGLPNDRFSAERPEGSISTLTIQRTEQRDSAMYRCASSLDPRRQLSEQYFGPGTRLTVT.

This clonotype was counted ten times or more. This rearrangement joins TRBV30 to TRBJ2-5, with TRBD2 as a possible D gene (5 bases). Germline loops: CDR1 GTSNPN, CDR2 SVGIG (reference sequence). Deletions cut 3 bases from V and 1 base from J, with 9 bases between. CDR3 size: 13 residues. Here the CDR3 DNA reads TGTGCCTGGAGAGCGGCAGCCCAAGAGACCCAGTACTTC. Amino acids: CAWRAAAQETQYF.

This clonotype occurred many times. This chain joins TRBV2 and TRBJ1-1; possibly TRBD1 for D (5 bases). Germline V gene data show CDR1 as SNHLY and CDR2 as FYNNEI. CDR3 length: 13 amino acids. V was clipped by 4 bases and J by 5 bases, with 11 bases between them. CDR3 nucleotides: TGTGCCAGCAGTGGGCCAGGGCGAACTGAAGCTTTCTTT. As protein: CASSGPGRTEAFF.

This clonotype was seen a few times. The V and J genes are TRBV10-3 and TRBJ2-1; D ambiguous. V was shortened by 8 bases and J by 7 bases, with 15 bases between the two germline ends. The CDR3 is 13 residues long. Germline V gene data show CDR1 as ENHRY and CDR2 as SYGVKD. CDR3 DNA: TGTGCCATCTGGTTGGACGGCTCGAATGAGCAGTTCTTC. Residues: CAIWLDGSNEQFF.

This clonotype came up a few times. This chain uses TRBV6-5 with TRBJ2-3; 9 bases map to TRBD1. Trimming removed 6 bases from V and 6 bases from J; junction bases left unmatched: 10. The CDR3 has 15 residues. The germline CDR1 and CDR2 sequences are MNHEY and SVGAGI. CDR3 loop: CASSRDRVTRDTQYF. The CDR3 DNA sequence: TGTGCCAGCAGCCGGGACAGGGTGACCCGCGATACGCAGTATTTT.

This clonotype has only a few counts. CDR3 sequence: CASSLLSPQETQYF. For the CDR3, the DNA is TGTGCCAGCAGCTTACTAAGTCCCCAAGAGACCCAGTACTTC. The chain couples TRBV7-9 to TRBJ2-5; no reliable D call. The CDR3 extends over 14 amino acids. Per the germline V gene, CDR1 is SEHNR and CDR2 is FQNEAQ (reference sequence). V lost 2 bases to trimming and J lost 1 base, with 8 bases between them.

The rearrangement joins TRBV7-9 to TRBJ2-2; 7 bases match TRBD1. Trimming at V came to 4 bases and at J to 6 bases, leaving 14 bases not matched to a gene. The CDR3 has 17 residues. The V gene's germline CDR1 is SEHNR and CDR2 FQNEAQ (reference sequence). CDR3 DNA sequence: TGTGCCAGCAGCTCCACAGGGGCAGACCGGGTGCCCGGGGAGCTGTTTTTT. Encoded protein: CASSSTGADRVPGELFF. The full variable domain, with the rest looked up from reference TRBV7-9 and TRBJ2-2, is DTGVSQNPRHKITKRGQNVTFRCDPISEHNRLYWYRQTLGQGPEFLTYFQNEAQLEKSRLLSDRFSAERPKGSFSTLEIQRTEQGDSAMYLCASSSTGADRVPGELFFGEGSRLTVL.

CDR3 coding DNA: TGTGCCACCAGTGATATGGGGGACACCGGGGAGCTGTTTTTT. This gives the protein CATSDMGDTGELFF. The gene calls are TRBV24-1 and TRBJ2-2, with D perhaps TRBD1 or TRBD2 (5 bases each). The CDR3 length is 14 residues. Germline V gene sequence: CDR1 KGHDR, CDR2 SFDVKD. Trimming removed 3 bases from V and 3 bases from J, with 7 bases in between.

The DNA for the CDR3 is TGCAGTGCTAGAGGGACCGGGGGGGGCAGCACAGATACGCAGTATTTT. It specifies CSARGTGGGSTDTQYF. The chain employs TRBV20-1 and TRBJ2-3; 8 bases fit TRBD2. The germline gives CDR1 DFQATT, CDR2 SNEGSKA (reference sequence). V lost 1 base, J lost 0 bases, and 6 bases stayed unmatched. The CDR3 covers 16 residues.

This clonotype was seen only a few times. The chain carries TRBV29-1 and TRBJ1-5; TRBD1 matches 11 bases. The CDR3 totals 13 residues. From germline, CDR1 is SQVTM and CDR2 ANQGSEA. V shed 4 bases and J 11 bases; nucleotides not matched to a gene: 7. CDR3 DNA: TGCAGCGTTGGGGGGACAGGGGGTGAGGCCCAGCATTTT. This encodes CSVGGTGGEAQHF.

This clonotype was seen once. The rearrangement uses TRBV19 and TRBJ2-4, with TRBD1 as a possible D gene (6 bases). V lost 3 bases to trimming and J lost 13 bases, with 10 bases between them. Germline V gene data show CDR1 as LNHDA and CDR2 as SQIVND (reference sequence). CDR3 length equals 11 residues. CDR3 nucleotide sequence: TGTGCCAGTAGTATTTTGGGGGCCCAGTACTTC. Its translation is CASSILGAQYF.

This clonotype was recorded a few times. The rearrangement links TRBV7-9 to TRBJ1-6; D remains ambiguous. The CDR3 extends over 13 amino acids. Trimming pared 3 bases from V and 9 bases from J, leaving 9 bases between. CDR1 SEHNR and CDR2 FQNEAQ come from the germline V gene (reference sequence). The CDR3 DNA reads TGTGCCAGCAGCTTCCAAACGCGTTCACCCCTCCACTTT. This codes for CASSFQTRSPLHF.

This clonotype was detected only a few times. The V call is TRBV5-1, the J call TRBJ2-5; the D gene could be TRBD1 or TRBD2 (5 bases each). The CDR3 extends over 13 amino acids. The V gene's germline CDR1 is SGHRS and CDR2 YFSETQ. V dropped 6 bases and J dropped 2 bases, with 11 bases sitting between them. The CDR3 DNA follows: TGCGCCAGCAATACCGGGGCACAAGAGACCCAGTACTTC. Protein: CASNTGAQETQYF.

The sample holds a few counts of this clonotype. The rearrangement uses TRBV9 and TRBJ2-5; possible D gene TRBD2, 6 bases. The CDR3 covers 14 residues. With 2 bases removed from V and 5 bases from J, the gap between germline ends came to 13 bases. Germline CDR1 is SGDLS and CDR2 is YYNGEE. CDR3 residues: CASSVDYPAETQYF. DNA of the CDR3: TGTGCCAGCAGCGTGGACTATCCGGCGGAGACCCAGTACTTC.

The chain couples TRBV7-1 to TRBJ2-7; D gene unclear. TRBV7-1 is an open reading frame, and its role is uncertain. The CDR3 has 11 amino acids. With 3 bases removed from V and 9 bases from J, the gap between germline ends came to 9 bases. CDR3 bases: TGTGCCAGCAGCTCCGGCGGAATGCAGTACGTC. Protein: CASSSGGMQYV.

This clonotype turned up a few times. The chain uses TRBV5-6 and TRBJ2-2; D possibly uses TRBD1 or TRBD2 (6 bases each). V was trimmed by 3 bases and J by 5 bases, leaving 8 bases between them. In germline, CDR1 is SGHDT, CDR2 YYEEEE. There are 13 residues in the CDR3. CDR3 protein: CASSWGATGELFF. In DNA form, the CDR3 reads TGTGCCAGCAGCTGGGGGGCAACCGGGGAGCTGTTTTTT.

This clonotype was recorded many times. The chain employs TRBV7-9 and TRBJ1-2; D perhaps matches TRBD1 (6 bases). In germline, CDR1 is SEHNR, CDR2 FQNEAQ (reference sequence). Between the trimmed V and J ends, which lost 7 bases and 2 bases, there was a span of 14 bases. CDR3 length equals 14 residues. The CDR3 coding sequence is TGTGCCAGCACCCCGGGACATCAAAACTATGGCTACACCTTC. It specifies CASTPGHQNYGYTF.